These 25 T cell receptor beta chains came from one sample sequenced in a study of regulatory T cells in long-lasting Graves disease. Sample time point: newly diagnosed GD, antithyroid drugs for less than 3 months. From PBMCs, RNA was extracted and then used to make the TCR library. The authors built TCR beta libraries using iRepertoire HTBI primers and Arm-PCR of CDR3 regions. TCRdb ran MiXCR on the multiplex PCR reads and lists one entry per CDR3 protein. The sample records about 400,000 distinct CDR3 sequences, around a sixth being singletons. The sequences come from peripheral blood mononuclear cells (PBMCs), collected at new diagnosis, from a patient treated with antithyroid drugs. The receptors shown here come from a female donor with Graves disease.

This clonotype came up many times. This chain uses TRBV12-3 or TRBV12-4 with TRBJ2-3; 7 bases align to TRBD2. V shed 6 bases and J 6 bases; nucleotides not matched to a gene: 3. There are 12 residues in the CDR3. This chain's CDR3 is CASSPGGDTQYF. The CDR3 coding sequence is TGTGCCAGCAGCCCCGGGGGGGATACGCAGTATTTT.

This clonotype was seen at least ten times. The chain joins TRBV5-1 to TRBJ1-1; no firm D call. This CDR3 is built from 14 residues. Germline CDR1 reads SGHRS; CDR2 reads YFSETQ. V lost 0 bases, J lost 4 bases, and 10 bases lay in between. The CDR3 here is CASSLGQVGTEAFF. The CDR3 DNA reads TGCGCCAGCAGCTTGGGCCAGGTTGGCACTGAAGCTTTCTTT.

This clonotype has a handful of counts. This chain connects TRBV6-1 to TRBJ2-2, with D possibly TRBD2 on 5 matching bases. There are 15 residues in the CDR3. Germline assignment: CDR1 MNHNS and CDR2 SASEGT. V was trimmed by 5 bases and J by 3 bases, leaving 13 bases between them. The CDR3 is CASSPYTGDTGELFF. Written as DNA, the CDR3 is TGTGCCAGCAGTCCCTATACCGGGGACACCGGGGAGCTGTTTTTT.

The CDR3 DNA sequence: TGCAGCGTTTCAAGCGGGAGGGCATCCGGGGAGCTGTTTTTT. The encoded protein is CSVSSGRASGELFF. V is TRBV29-1 and J is TRBJ2-2; 10 nucleotides match TRBD2. The germline gives CDR1 SQVTM, CDR2 ANQGSEA. The CDR3 totals 14 residues. J lost 6 bases, V lost 5 bases, and 6 bases had no gene match.

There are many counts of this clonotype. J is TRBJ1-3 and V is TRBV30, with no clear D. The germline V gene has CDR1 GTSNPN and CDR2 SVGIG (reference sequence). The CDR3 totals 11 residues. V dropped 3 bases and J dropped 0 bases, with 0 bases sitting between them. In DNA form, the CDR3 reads TGTGCCTGGAGCTCTGGAAACACCATATATTTT. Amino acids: CAWSSGNTIYF.

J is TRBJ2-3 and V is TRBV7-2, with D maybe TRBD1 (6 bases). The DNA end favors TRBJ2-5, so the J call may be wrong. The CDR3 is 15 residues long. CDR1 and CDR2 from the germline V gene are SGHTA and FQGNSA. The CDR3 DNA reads TGTGCCAGCAGCCGACAGGTGACGTCTCGTGAGACCCAGTACTTC. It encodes CASSRQVTSRETQYF.

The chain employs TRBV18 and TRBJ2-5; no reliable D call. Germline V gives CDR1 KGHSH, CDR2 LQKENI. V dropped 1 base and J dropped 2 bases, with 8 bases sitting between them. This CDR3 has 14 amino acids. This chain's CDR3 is CASSPQSTQETQYF. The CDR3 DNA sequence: TGTGCCAGCTCACCACAGAGTACTCAAGAGACCCAGTACTTC.

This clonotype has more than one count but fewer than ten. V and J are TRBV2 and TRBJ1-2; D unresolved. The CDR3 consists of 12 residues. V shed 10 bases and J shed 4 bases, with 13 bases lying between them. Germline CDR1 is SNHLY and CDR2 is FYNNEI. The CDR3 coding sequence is TGTGCCACCAAGGAGCGGACCTATGGCTACACCTTC. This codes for CATKERTYGYTF.

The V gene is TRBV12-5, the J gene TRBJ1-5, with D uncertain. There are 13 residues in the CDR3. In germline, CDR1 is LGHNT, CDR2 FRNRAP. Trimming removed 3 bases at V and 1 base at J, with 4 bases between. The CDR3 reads CASGLKSNQPQHF. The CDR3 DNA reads TGTGCTAGTGGTTTAAAGAGCAATCAGCCCCAGCATTTT.

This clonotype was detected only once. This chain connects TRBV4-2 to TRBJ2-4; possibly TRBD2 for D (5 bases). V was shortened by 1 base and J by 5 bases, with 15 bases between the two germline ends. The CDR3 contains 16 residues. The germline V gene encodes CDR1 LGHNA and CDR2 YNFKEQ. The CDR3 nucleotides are TGTGCCAGCAGCCAAGGGTGGGGTGCCGGGGAAAACATTCAGTACTTC. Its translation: CASSQGWGAGENIQYF.

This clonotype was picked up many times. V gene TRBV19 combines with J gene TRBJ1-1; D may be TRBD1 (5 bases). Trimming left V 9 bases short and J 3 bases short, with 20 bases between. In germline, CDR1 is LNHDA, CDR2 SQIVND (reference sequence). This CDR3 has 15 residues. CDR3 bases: TGTGCCAGCACATCGGGACCCCATGGGGACACTGAAGCTTTCTTT. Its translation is CASTSGPHGDTEAFF.

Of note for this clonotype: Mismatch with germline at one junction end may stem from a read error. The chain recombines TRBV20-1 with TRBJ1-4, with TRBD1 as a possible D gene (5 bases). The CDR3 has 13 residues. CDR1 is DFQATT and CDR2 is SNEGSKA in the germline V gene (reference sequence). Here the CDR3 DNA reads TGCAATGCTCCCGACAGACAGAATGAAAAACTGTTTTTT. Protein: CNAPDRQNEKLFF.

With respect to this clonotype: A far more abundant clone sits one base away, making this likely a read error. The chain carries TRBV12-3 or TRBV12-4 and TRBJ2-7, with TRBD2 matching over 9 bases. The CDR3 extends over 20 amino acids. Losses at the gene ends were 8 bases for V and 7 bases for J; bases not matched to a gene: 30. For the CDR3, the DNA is TGTGCCAGCGTACCCGGGACGAATTGGCGGGGGGGAAGCTCCTACAATGAGCAGTACTTC. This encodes CASVPGTNWRGGSSYNEQYF.

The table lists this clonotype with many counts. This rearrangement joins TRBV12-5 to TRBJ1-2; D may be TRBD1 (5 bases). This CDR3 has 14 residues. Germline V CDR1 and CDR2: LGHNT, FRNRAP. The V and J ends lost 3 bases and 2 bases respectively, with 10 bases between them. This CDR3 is CASGFGTPNYGYTF. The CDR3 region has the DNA TGTGCTAGTGGTTTCGGGACGCCCAACTATGGCTACACCTTC.

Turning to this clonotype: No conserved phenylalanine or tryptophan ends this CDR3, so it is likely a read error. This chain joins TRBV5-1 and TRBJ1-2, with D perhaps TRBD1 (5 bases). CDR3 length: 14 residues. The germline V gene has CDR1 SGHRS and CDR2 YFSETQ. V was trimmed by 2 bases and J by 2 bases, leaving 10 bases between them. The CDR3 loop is CASSFSGLNYGYTL. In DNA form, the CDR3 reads TGCGCCAGCAGCTTCTCAGGGTTAAACTATGGCTACACCCTC.

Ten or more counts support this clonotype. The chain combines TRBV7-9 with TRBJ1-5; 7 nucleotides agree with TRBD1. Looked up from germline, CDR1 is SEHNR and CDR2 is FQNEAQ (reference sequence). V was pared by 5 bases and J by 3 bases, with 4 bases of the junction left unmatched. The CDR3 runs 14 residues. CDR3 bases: TGTGCCAGCAGCCATACAGGGGTCAATCAGCCCCAGCATTTT. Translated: CASSHTGVNQPQHF.

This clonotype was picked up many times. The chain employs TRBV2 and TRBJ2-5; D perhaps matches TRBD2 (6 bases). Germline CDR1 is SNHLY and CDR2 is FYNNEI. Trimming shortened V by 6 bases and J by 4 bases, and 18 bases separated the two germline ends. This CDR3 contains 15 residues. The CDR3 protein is CASRSSGGTGETQYF. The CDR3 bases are TGTGCCAGCAGAAGCTCGGGCGGGACTGGAGAGACCCAGTACTTC.

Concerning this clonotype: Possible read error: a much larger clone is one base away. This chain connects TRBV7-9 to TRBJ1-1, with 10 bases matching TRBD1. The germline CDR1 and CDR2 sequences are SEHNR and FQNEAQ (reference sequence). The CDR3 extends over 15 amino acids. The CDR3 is CSSSRRQGAFTEAFF. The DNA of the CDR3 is TGTTCCAGCAGCCGAAGACAGGGGGCGTTCACTGAAGCTTTCTTT.

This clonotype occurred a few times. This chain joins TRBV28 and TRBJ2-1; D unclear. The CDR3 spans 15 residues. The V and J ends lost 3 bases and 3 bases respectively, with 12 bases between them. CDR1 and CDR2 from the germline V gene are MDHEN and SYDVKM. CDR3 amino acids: CASSLFRRFYNEQFF. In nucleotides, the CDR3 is TGTGCCAGCAGTTTGTTCAGAAGGTTCTACAATGAGCAGTTCTTC.

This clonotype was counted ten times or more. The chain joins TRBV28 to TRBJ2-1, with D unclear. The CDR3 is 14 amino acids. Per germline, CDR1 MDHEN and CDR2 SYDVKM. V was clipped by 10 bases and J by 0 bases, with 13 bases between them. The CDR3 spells CATSDGRSYNEQFF. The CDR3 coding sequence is TGTGCCACTTCAGACGGGCGCTCCTACAATGAGCAGTTCTTC.

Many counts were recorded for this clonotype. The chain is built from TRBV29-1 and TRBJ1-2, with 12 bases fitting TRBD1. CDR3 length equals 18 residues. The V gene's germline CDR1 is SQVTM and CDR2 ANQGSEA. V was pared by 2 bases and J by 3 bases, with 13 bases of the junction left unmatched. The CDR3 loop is CSVERGQGAPAGDYGYTF. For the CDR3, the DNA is TGCAGCGTTGAAAGGGGACAGGGGGCGCCGGCAGGAGACTATGGCTACACCTTC.

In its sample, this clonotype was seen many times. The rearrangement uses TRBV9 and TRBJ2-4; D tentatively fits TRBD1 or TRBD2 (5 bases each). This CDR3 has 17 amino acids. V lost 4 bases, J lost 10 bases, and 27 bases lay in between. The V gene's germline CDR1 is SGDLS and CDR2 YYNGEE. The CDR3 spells CASSPVGVDAPIAIQYF. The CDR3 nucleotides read TGTGCCAGCAGCCCCGTGGGGGTGGACGCCCCGATAGCTATTCAGTACTTC.

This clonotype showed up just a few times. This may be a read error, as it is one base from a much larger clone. The CDR3 bases are TGTGCCAGCAGCTTAGCTAGATTTCTAGCCAAAAACATTCAGTACTTC. It is translated as CASSLARFLAKNIQYF. The chain recombines TRBV7-2 with TRBJ2-4, with D unclear. The CDR3 is made up of 16 amino acids. Trimming took 0 bases from V and 0 from J, leaving 9 bases between them. CDR1 SGHTA and CDR2 FQGNSA come from the germline V gene.

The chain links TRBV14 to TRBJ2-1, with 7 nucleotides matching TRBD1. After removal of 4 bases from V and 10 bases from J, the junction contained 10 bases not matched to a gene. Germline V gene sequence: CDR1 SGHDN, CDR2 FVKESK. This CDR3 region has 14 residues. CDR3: CASSPLRQGGEQFF. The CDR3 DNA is TGTGCCAGCAGCCCCCTCCGACAGGGCGGCGAGCAGTTCTTC.

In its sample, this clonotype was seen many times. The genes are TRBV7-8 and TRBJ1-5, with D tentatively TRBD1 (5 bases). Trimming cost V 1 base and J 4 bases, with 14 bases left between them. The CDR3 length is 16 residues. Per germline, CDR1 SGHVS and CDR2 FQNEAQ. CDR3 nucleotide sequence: TGTGCCAGCAGCTTAGGAAGGCAGGGCCCGAATCAGCCCCAGCATTTT. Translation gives CASSLGRQGPNQPQHF.